This entry lists 7 T cell receptor beta chains sequenced from one sample in a study of T cell responses to AZD1222 COVID-19 vaccine (dated by TCRdb to the early 2020s). This specimen's time point label, per the study, means: baseline before first vaccination. The receptor library was made with the immunoSEQ multiplex PCR assay. What TCRdb holds here is the immuneACCESS table cut down to in-frame rearrangements. Part of the clones is not present; checked against another copy, under half of the missing clones reflect an unresolved V gene, and the others are unexplained. The sample profile shows 150,000 to 200,000 clones; almost 90% of them were found once. The ten largest clones take up more than 7% of the sample. The source material was peripheral blood, sampled on day 0 of AZD1222 vaccination. The receptors were gathered from an adult in good health.

V is TRBV7-3 and J is TRBJ2-7; TRBD1 matches 11 bases. Looked up from germline, CDR1 is SGHTA and CDR2 is FQGTGA. V lost 2 bases to trimming and J lost 9 bases; unmatched junction nucleotides: 9. The CDR3 spans 15 residues. The CDR3 DNA reads as TGTGCCAGCAGCTTATCGCCGGGACAGGGGGGACGGCAGTACTTC. Encoded protein: CASSLSPGQGGRQYF. The full variable domain, rest sourced from reference TRBV7-3 and TRBJ2-7, is GAGVSQTPSNKVTEKGKYVELRCDPISGHTALYWYRQSLGQGPEFLIYFQGTGAADDSGLPNDRFFAVRPEGSVSTLKIQRTERGDSAVYLCASSLSPGQGGRQYFGPGTRLTVT.

This rearrangement joins TRBV6-5 to TRBJ1-2; 9 bases are a match to TRBD1. Trimming took 6 bases from V and 2 from J; bases not matched to a gene: 1. Germline assignment: CDR1 MNHEY and CDR2 SVGAGI. This CDR3 has 13 amino acids. The CDR3 reads CASRGQGNYGYTF. The CDR3 DNA is TGTGCCAGCAGGGGACAGGGAAACTATGGCTACACCTTC.

V is TRBV11-2 and J is TRBJ2-5; D is uncertain. Per germline, CDR1 SGHAT and CDR2 FQNNGV. This CDR3 contains 14 residues. V lost 0 bases to trimming and J lost 4 bases, with 9 bases between them. The CDR3 DNA is TGTGCCAGCAGCTTAGACCAAGGTCCAGAGACCCAGTACTTC. Amino acids: CASSLDQGPETQYF.

The chain employs TRBV11-2 and TRBJ1-4; 7 nucleotides agree with TRBD1. CDR1 and CDR2 from the germline V gene are SGHAT and FQNNGV. The CDR3 loop spans 16 amino acids. J was trimmed by 5 bases and V by 5 bases; bases with no gene match: 11. This chain's CDR3 is CASSKGNRGSNEKLFF. CDR3 nucleotides: TGTGCCAGCAGCAAGGGGAACAGGGGATCCAATGAAAAACTGTTTTTT.

V is TRBV13 and J is TRBJ1-2; weak D call: TRBD1 (6 bases). With 5 bases removed from V and 2 bases from J, the gap between germline ends came to 18 bases. The CDR3 loop spans 16 amino acids. In germline, CDR1 is PRHDT, CDR2 FYEKMQ (reference sequence). The CDR3: CASSAQQRGRNYGYTF. CDR3 DNA: TGTGCCAGCAGCGCCCAGCAGCGGGGGCGGAACTATGGCTACACCTTC.

The CDR3 sequence: CASRQLLGNQPQHF. The CDR3 nucleotides are TGCGCCAGCAGACAGCTTTTGGGCAATCAGCCCCAGCATTTT. This chain uses TRBV5-1 with TRBJ1-5; the D is unclear. Germline loops: CDR1 SGHRS, CDR2 YFSETQ. V dropped 5 bases and J dropped 2 bases, with 11 bases sitting between them. There are 14 residues in the CDR3. Combining the CDR3 with reference TRBV5-1 and TRBJ1-5 gives the whole variable domain KAGVTQTPRYLIKTRGQQVTLSCSPISGHRSVSWYQQTPGQGLQFLFEYFSETQRNKGNFPGRFSGRQFSNSRSEMNVSTLELGDSALYLCASRQLLGNQPQHFGDGTRLSIL.

The chain links TRBV7-2 to TRBJ1-4; maybe TRBD1 (6 bases). The CDR3 loop spans 15 amino acids. The V end was cut by 5 bases, the J end by 0 bases, with 10 bases between. Germline lookup yields CDR1 SGHTA and CDR2 FQGNSA. In DNA form, the CDR3 reads TGTGCCAGCAGCCTAGAGGGGGCAACTAATGAAAAACTGTTTTTT. Translated: CASSLEGATNEKLFF.